Following are 15 T cell receptor beta chains from one sample sequenced in a study of read filtering for tumor transcriptome and immune sequencing. Molecular barcoded adaptors covering alpha/delta and beta/gamma chains were used on approximately 400 ng RNA. TCRdb fed the reads into MiXCR, producing one record per CDR3 protein. Of tens of thousands of distinct CDR3 sequences listed, 11% to 15% are singletons. The specimen was a population of CD138-negative cells sorted from bone marrow. These TCRs come from a donor at least 40 years old with multiple myeloma.

The V call is TRBV20-1, the J call TRBJ2-7, with D possibly matching TRBD2 (5 bases). V gave up 3 bases and J gave up 3 bases, with 9 bases separating them. CDR3 length: 12 amino acids. CDR1 and CDR2 (germline): DFQATT, SNEGSKA (reference sequence). In DNA form, the CDR3 reads TGCAGTGCTAGGACGAGGGTCTACGAGCAGTACTTC. The encoded protein is CSARTRVYEQYF.

This clonotype was detected many times. V usage is TRBV27 and J usage is TRBJ2-1, with 11 bases that match TRBD2. The V and J ends lost 5 bases and 5 bases, in that order; junction bases with no gene match: 8. CDR1 is MNHEY, CDR2 SMNVEV, per germline (reference sequence). The CDR3 consists of 16 residues. The CDR3 loop is CASSEELAGAHNEQFF. The DNA for the CDR3 is TGTGCCAGCAGTGAAGAACTAGCGGGAGCCCACAATGAGCAGTTCTTC.

This clonotype was counted many times. The genes are TRBV20-1 and TRBJ2-7; no definite D call. The CDR3 is 13 amino acids. CDR1 is DFQATT, CDR2 SNEGSKA, per germline (reference sequence). Trimming took 2 bases from V and 3 from J, leaving 11 bases between them. The CDR3 sequence is CSARHPALYEQYF. The CDR3 DNA reads TGCAGTGCTAGACACCCGGCCCTCTACGAGCAGTACTTC.

This clonotype occurred many times. V gene TRBV6-6 combines with J gene TRBJ2-7, with a possible D match to TRBD1 (5 bases). This CDR3 is 14 amino acids long. Germline lookup yields CDR1 MNHNY and CDR2 SVGAGI (reference sequence). The ends were cut back, 4 bases at V and 5 bases at J, with 15 bases in the middle. The CDR3 nucleotides are TGTGCCAGCAGTTCCCGACAGTTTGACGACGAGCAGTACTTC. It specifies CASSSRQFDDEQYF.

This clonotype occurred a few times. The chain employs TRBV12-3 or TRBV12-4 and TRBJ2-1; 8 bases agree with TRBD2. With 2 bases clipped from V and 6 bases from J, the junction kept 9 bases outside the gene matches. This CDR3 is built from 16 residues. CDR3 DNA: TGTGCCAGCAGTTTAAGCGGGACGGGGGGGAGCAATGAGCAGTTCTTC. It encodes CASSLSGTGGSNEQFF.

This clonotype occurred many times. The V and J genes are TRBV9 and TRBJ2-2; the D is unclear. The ends were cut back, 0 bases at V and 6 bases at J, with 3 bases in the middle. The CDR3 is made up of 12 amino acids. The germline V gene encodes CDR1 SGDLS and CDR2 YYNGEE. Here the CDR3 reads CASSVAPGELFF. The CDR3 bases are TGTGCCAGCAGCGTAGCTCCCGGGGAGCTGTTTTTT.

The sample holds many counts of this clonotype. The V and J genes are TRBV2 and TRBJ2-2; 11 bases match TRBD1. In germline, CDR1 is SNHLY, CDR2 FYNNEI. J was trimmed by 6 bases and V by 6 bases; bases with no gene match: 6. The CDR3 contains 15 residues. The chain's CDR3 is CASRRTGGAAGELFF. The CDR3 DNA is TGTGCCAGCAGGCGGACAGGGGGCGCGGCCGGGGAGCTGTTTTTT.

J is TRBJ2-3 and V is TRBV7-3, with D unresolved. The CDR3 consists of 15 residues. The V gene's germline CDR1 is SGHTA and CDR2 FQGTGA. V lost 2 bases to trimming and J lost 1 base, with 10 bases between them. The CDR3: CASSLSDAGTDTQYF. The DNA for the CDR3 is TGTGCCAGCAGCTTATCGGATGCGGGCACAGATACGCAGTATTTT.

The table lists this clonotype with a few counts. CDR3 region: CASNTLAGVSTDTQYF. CDR3 DNA: TGTGCCAGCAATACCTTAGCGGGAGTCTCGACAGATACGCAGTATTTT. J is TRBJ2-3 and V is TRBV6-1, with 9 bases matching TRBD2. CDR1 and CDR2 (germline): MNHNS, SASEGT. The CDR3 is 16 amino acids. V was clipped by 7 bases and J by 3 bases; unmatched bases: 11.

This clonotype appeared many times. V usage is TRBV4-3 and J usage is TRBJ1-5; D gene uncertain. This CDR3 is 15 amino acids long. Germline CDR1 and CDR2: LGHNA and YSLEER. Between the trimmed V and J ends, which lost 1 base and 0 bases, there was a span of 7 bases. The CDR3 bases are TGCGCCAGCAGCCAAGTCCTAAGTAGCAATCAGCCCCAGCATTTT. This gives the protein CASSQVLSSNQPQHF.

This clonotype has only a few counts. The rearrangement uses TRBV7-6 and TRBJ2-3, with D unresolved. This CDR3 contains 14 residues. In germline, CDR1 is SGHVS, CDR2 FNYEAQ. Trimming removed 5 bases at V and 1 base at J, with 10 bases between. The CDR3 is CASSPNVGTDTQYF. DNA of the CDR3: TGTGCCAGCAGCCCGAATGTGGGCACAGATACGCAGTATTTT.

Ten or more counts support this clonotype. V gene TRBV12-3 or TRBV12-4 combines with J gene TRBJ2-3, with D unclear. V was shortened by 6 bases and J by 0 bases, with 10 bases between the two germline ends. This CDR3 has 14 residues. CDR3 protein: CASRIRASTDTQYF. The CDR3 nucleotides read TGTGCCAGCAGGATTAGGGCTAGCACAGATACGCAGTATTTT.

This clonotype was recorded many times. The chain uses TRBV20-1 and TRBJ2-3; possible D gene TRBD2, 5 bases. Trimming removed 2 bases at V and 0 bases at J, with 6 bases between. The CDR3 runs to 13 residues. Germline V gene lookup returns CDR1 DFQATT and CDR2 SNEGSKA (reference sequence). CDR3 coding DNA: TGCAGTGCTAGACGCGGGAGCACAGATACGCAGTATTTT. The encoded protein is CSARRGSTDTQYF.

To note about this clonotype: A much larger clone lies a single base off, so this may be a read error. The chain uses TRBV20-1 and TRBJ2-7; 7 nucleotides line up with TRBD2. There are 13 residues in the CDR3. The J segment lost 2 bases and the V segment lost 6 bases, leaving 7 bases of the junction unmatched. Germline V gene sequence: CDR1 DFQATT, CDR2 SNEGSKA (reference sequence). The CDR3 loop is CSATSDNPYEQYF. In DNA, the CDR3 is TGCAGTGCCACTAGCGACAACCCCTACGAGCAGTACTTC.

This clonotype was counted at least ten times. This rearrangement joins TRBV7-9 to TRBJ2-5; no clear D. Trimming left V 1 base short and J 2 bases short, with 8 bases between. The CDR3 contains 14 residues. Per germline, CDR1 SEHNR and CDR2 FQNEAQ (reference sequence). The CDR3 DNA is TGTGCCAGCAGCTTAGAGCCAGCTCAAGAGACCCAGTACTTC. It specifies CASSLEPAQETQYF. Using reference TRBV7-9 and TRBJ2-5 for the parts outside the CDR3, the full variable domain is DTGVSQNPRHKITKRGQNVTFRCDPISEHNRLYWYRQTLGQGPEFLTYFQNEAQLEKSRLLSDRFSAERPKGSFSTLEIQRTEQGDSAMYLCASSLEPAQETQYFGPGTRLLVL.